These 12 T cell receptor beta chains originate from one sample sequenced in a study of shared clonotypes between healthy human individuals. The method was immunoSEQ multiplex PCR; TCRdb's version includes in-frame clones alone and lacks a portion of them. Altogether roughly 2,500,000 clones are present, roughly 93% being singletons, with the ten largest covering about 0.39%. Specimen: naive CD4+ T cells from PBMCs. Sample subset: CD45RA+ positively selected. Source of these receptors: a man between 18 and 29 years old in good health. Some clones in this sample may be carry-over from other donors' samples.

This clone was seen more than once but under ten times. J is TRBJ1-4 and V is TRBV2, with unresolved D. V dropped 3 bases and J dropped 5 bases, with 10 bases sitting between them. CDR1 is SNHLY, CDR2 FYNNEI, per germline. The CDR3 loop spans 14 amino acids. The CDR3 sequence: CASSDSESNEKLFF. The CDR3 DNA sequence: TGTGCCAGCAGTGATTCGGAATCGAATGAAAAACTGTTTTTT.

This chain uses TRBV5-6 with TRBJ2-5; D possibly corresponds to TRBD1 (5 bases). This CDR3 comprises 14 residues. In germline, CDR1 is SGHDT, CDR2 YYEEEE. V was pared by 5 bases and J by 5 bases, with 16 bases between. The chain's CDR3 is CASRSVRVGETQYF. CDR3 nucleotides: TGTGCCAGCAGAAGTGTCAGGGTTGGGGAGACCCAGTACTTC.

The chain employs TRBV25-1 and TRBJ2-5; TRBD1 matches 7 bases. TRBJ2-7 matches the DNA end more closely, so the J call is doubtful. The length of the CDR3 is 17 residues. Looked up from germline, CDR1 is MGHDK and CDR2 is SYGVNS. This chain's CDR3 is CASSEYTPGQQHYEQYF. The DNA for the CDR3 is TGTGCCAGCAGTGAATATACCCCGGGACAGCAACATTACGAGCAGTACTTC.

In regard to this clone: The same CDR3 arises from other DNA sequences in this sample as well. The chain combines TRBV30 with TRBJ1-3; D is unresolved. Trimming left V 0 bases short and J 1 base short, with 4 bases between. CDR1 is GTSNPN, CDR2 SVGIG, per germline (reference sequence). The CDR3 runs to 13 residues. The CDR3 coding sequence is TGTGCCTGGAGTGTGGTATCTGGAAACACCATATATTTT. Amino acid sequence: CAWSVVSGNTIYF.

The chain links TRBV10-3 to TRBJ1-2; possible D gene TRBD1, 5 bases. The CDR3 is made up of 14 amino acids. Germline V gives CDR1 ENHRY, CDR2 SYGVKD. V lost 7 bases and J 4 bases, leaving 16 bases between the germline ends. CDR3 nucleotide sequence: TGTGCCATCAATACAGGCCACAGTCTCTATGGCTACACCTTC. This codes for CAINTGHSLYGYTF.

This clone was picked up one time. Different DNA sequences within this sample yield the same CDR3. The CDR3 region is CASSYSSSSYEQYF. The CDR3 DNA is TGTGCCAGCAGTTACTCATCCTCATCTTACGAGCAGTACTTC. The chain couples TRBV6-5 to TRBJ2-7; D is unresolved. This CDR3 comprises 14 residues. The ends were cut back, 0 bases at V and 4 bases at J, with 10 bases in the middle. CDR1 MNHEY and CDR2 SVGAGI come from the germline V gene.

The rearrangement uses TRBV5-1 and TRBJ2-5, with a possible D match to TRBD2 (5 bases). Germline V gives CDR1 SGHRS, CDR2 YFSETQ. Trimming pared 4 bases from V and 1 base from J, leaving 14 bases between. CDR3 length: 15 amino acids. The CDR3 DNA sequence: TGCGCCAGCAGCAATCTACCCAGCGGCCAAGAGACCCAGTACTTC. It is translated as CASSNLPSGQETQYF.

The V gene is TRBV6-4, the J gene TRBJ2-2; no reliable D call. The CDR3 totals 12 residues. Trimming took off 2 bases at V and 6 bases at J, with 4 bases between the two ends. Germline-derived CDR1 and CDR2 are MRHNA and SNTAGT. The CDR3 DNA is TGTGCCAGCAGTGACGAGCCCGGGGAGCTGTTTTTT. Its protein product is CASSDEPGELFF.

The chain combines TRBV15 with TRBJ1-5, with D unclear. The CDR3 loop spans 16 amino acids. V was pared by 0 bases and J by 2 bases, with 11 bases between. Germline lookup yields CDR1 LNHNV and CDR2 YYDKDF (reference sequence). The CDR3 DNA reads TGTGCCACCAGCAGAGATCTGGCCAGAGGCAATCAGCCCCAGCATTTT. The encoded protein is CATSRDLARGNQPQHF.

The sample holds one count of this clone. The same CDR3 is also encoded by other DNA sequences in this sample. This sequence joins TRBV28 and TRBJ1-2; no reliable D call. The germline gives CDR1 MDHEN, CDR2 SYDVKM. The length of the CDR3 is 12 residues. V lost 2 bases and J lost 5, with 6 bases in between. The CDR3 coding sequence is TGTGCCAGCAGTTTAGGGGAGTATGGCTACACCTTC. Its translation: CASSLGEYGYTF.

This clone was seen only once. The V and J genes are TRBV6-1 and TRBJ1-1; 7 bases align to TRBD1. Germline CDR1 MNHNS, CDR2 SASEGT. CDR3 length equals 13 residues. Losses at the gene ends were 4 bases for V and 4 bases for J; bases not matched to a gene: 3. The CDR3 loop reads CASSVDRATEAFF. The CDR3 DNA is TGTGCCAGCAGTGTCGACAGGGCCACTGAAGCTTTCTTT.

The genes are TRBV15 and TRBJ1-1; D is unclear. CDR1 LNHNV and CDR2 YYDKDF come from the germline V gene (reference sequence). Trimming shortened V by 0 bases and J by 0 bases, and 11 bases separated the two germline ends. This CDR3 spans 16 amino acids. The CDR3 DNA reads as TGTGCCACCAGCAGAGATGGTAGACGGATGAACACTGAAGCTTTCTTT. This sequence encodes CATSRDGRRMNTEAFF.